One and the same sample provided the 2 T cell receptor beta chains below, sequenced in a study of CD8 T cells in Susac syndrome. Random hexamers were used to reverse transcribe the RNA input (roughly 0.5 to 1 ug). MiXCR was run by TCRdb on the immunoSEQ multiplex PCR reads, yielding one entry per CDR3 protein. The table records some 120,000 distinct CDR3 sequences, around 94% of them present only once. The sample was CD8+ T cells from PBMCs. Receptors originate from a human donor with Susac syndrome.

A single count supports this clonotype. The gene calls are TRBV9 and TRBJ2-7, with D possibly TRBD1 on 6 matching bases. The germline V gene has CDR1 SGDLS and CDR2 YYNGEE. The CDR3 covers 15 residues. V was pared by 4 bases and J by 2 bases, with 16 bases between. The CDR3, as DNA: TGTGCCAGCAGCCCTCAGAGGGGGTCCCCCTACGAGCAGTACTTC. It encodes CASSPQRGSPYEQYF. The complete variable domain, with remaining parts taken from reference TRBV9 and TRBJ2-7, reads DSGVTQTPKHLITATGQRVTLRCSPRSGDLSVYWYQQSLDQGLQFLIQYYNGEERAKGNILERFSAQQFPDLHSELNLSSLELGDSALYFCASSPQRGSPYEQYFGPGTRLTVT.

V and J are TRBV2 and TRBJ2-1, with D possibly called TRBD1 or TRBD2 (5 bases each). Germline CDR1 is SNHLY and CDR2 is FYNNEI. Deletions cut 7 bases from V and 1 base from J, with 11 bases between. CDR3 length: 14 residues. In DNA, the CDR3 is TGTGCCAGCACCGAATGGGGGTCCTACAATGAGCAGTTCTTC. It translates to CASTEWGSYNEQFF.